This T cell receptor beta chain was captured by sequencing in a study of blood T cell repertoires in COVID-19 (dated by TCRdb to 2020 to 2022). In terms of the full investigation: The collaborator samples originated in the United States, Italy and Spain and spanned the acute and convalescent phases of COVID-19. HLA class I and class II types, where available, came from metadata supplied by the sample provider rather than from assay-based typing. Samples came from the ongoing ImmuneRACE study (first 160 participants) plus 1,254 subjects from 6 global collaborators. The dataset comprised deeply sampled blood TCRbeta repertoires from subjects exposed to, actively infected with, or recovered from COVID-19. The material from the prospective study consisted of cDNA or gDNA derived from T cells, B-cell-depleted T cells, or PBMCs. The sample metadata nearly always contained a de-identified subject ID, COVID-19 status, age in years and sex. A freely available public database, intended as a resource for researchers studying the immune response to SARS-CoV-2, is where the repertoires were released. What the research found in general, with its limitations: The amount of clinical and demographic metadata varied by source and participant and was provided uncurated.

Compared with germline, V lacks 3 bases and J lacks 3 bases; bases without a gene match: 11. Inclusive of the bounding cysteine and phenylalanine, the CDR3 is 18 residues long. Only the CDR3 DNA stays, 54 bases, in frame from base 1. As encoded in the germline V gene, CDR1 is SGDLS while CDR2 is YYNGEE. Participants in the prospective study were enrolled through a virtual design, were aged roughly 18 to 100 years, and lived in about two dozen United States geographic areas. In the prospective study, cohorts were assigned on the basis of participant-reported clinical history obtained from a screening survey and a study questionnaire. Exposed participants were defined as having been in contact with someone with a PCR-confirmed or clinician-diagnosed COVID-19 case within 2 weeks of study entry. In the prospective study, mobile phlebotomists collected whole blood, serum and a nasopharyngeal or oropharyngeal swab from each participant. Prospective study participants could optionally give additional blood draws and questionnaires over a roughly two-month period. Prospective study blood samples were shipped either frozen or at room temperature before DNA extraction.

As regards this clone: It has no known antigen specificity. No much larger clone is present one base from it, and per-base qualities are unavailable.

TCRbeta CDR3 regions were amplified from genomic DNA by means of the immunoSEQ Assay, a bias-controlled multiplex PCR. On the study's bioinformatics: Nucleated cell counts per sample were estimated from amplification of reference gene primers within the assay. To quantify the absolute abundance of each unique TCRbeta CDR3 rearrangement, sequence reads were collapsed and filtered. For each sample, productive Simpson clonality was calculated as the square root of Simpson's diversity index across productive rearrangements. The immuneACCESS repertoire file appears here via TCRdb, limited to in-frame rearrangements. These files lack a portion of the clones; in checked studies, under half of the deficit traces to unresolved V genes, and the cause of the others is not known. D and trimming come from the DNA, and the V and J calls and clone size come from that table. This sample has 250,000 or so clones in its table, and about 87% of those were observed once. The top ten hold 2.5% to 3.5% of the sample.

The sample was PBMCs or T cells enriched from blood (not recorded which). Rearrangement joined TRBV9 to TRBJ2-3; 12 junctional bases match TRBD2. The origin of this receptor is a woman in her thirties or forties who had been exposed to COVID-19. The CDR3 protein is CASSADAQLAGGTDTQYF. The DNA sequence reads TGTGCCAGCAGCGCTGATGCTCAACTAGCGGGAGGTACAGATACGCAGTATTTT.